The T cell receptor beta chain under discussion was sequenced for a study of graft-versus-host responses after intestinal transplantation listed by TCRdb under 2021. Regarding the research as a whole: Recipients received multivisceral, liver-intestinal, or isolated intestinal transplants. Anti-thymocyte globulin induction was given to all recipients, followed by maintenance tacrolimus and steroids for around three years. Graft-versus-host and host-versus-graft alloreactive T cell clones were tracked in the graft, circulation and bone marrow after intestinal transplantation using bulk TCR-beta CDR3 sequencing. To identify alloreactive clones, pre-transplant mixed lymphocyte reaction products were sequenced and compared with unstimulated pre-transplant donor and recipient T cells. The cohort enrolled about two dozen intestinal transplant recipients including one retransplant, and a few patients lacking pretransplant specimens were excluded. Donor T cell macrochimerism was defined as a peak of at least 4% donor T cells among recipient peripheral blood mononuclear cells. Rather than going through the commercial service, samples from three later patients were sequenced in-house on an Illumina MiSeq and processed with MiXCR. What the authors observed across the whole study: GvH clones turned up in recipient bone marrow, with some appearing earlier in ileal mucosa or blood, a pattern consistent with an intestinal mucosal origin. Early after transplant, peak levels of circulating GvH clones were associated with declines in HvG clones. In the allografts of patients with donor T cell macrochimerism, GvH to HvG T cell clonal ratios were high. Conclusions were limited by the relatively low number and heterogeneity of intestinal transplant patients.

The CDR3 measures 17 amino acids from cysteine to phenylalanine. The kept DNA is CDR3 alone, 51 bases in frame from the first base. Relative to germline, V is missing 4 bases and J is missing 11 bases, with 18 bases of the junction outside any gene match. CDR1 and CDR2 (SGHNT, YYREEE) derive from the germline V gene (reference sequence). The time point label of this sample denotes: cells obtained before transplantation from donor or recipient. CD3+CD4+ and CD3+CD8+ populations were FACS-sorted from unstimulated pre-transplant donor and recipient cells taken from spleen or lymph nodes. As for this clone: What antigen it recognizes has not been identified. No base qualities exist here, and no much larger clone lies one base off it.

The library came from the immunoSEQ multiplex PCR assay. For most patients, genomic DNA was isolated using the Qiagen DNeasy Blood and Tissue Kit and was shipped frozen to Adaptive Biotechnologies for TCR sequencing. For most patients, high-throughput TCR-beta CDR3 sequencing of genomic DNA was performed by Adaptive Biotechnologies. In the original analysis: TCR sequencing data were retrieved from Adaptive's ImmunoSEQ software for more than 15 patients, whereas three other patients were processed with MiXCR and VDJtools. CD4 versus CD8 sorting errors were corrected by removing sequences found in both subsets at a frequency ratio below 5:1. CDR3 nucleotide sequences shared between donor and recipient were removed because the origin of such sequences could not be assigned. At least 2-fold expansion over unstimulated cells and a minimum CFSE-low frequency of 0.002% (template counts) or 0.001% (read counts) were required for clones to be classified as alloreactive. Clones detected in sequenced pre-transplant spleen, lymph node, or MLR CFSE-low populations of the donor or recipient were defined as mappable. Cumulative frequency of alloreactive clones was calculated as a percentage of all sequences weighted by copy number. In its TCRdb copy, this immuneACCESS table keeps in-frame sequences only and misses some clones. Where compared with another copy, unresolved V genes explain less than half of these, and the others have no known cause. V, J and clone size are taken as reported in that table, and D and trimming were inferred from the DNA itself. The sample table contains tens of thousands of clones; only one count was recorded for 75% to 90% of them. The ten largest clonotypes hold nearly 0.11% of the sample.

The sample here was unstimulated CD4+ T cells sorted from spleen or lymph node cells, taken before intestinal transplant. The receptor's source is a human donor who received an intestinal transplant. The chain is encoded by TRBV5-4 joined to TRBJ1-6; 7 of the junction bases match TRBD1. The CDR3 region has the sequence CASSPNPGQDLGAPLHF. In nucleotide form, the sequence is TGTGCCAGCAGCCCGAACCCTGGACAGGACCTGGGGGCACCCCTCCACTTT. The CDR3 plus the reference TRBV5-4 and TRBJ1-6 genes for the other parts give the full variable domain: ETGVTQSPTHLIKTRGQQVTLRCSSQSGHNTVSWYQQALGQGPQFIFQYYREEENGRGNFPPRFSGLQFPNYSSELNVNALELDDSALYLCASSPNPGQDLGAPLHFGNGTRLTVT.